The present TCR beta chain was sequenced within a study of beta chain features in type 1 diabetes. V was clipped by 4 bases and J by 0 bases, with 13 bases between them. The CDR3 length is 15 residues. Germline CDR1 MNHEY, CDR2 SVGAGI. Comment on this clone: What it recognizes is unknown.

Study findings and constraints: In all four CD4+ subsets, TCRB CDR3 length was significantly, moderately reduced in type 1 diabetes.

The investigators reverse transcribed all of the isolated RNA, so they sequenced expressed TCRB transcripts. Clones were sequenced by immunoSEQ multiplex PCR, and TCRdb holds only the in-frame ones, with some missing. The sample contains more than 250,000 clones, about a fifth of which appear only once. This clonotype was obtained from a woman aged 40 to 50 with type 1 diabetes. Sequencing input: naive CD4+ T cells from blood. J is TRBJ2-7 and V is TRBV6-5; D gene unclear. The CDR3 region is CASSSIALASYEQYF. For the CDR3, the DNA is TGTGCCAGCAGTTCCATAGCCCTCGCCTCCTACGAGCAGTACTTC.